A single T cell receptor (beta chain) is shown here with its context. As yet, its antigen is unknown. Germline V gene lookup returns CDR1 SGHKS and CDR2 YYEKEE (reference sequence). CDR3 length equals 13 residues. V lost 4 bases to trimming and J lost 8 bases, with 15 bases between them. The sample is drawn from a study of regulatory T cells in long-lasting Graves disease. The study's findings and limits: Among samples with persistent disease, TRBV28, TRBJ1-2 and TRBJ2-5 were favored.

With iRepertoire HTBI primers and Arm-PCR of CDR3 regions, TCR beta libraries were built. TCRdb itself ran the multiplex PCR reads through MiXCR, one entry per CDR3 protein. This repertoire shows around 250,000 distinct CDR3 sequences, just over 20% found once; its top ten account for about 15%. Time point indicated: newly diagnosed GD, antithyroid drugs for less than 3 months. The TCR library was made from RNA extracted from PBMCs. The material was peripheral blood mononuclear cells (PBMCs), obtained at new diagnosis, from a patient treated with antithyroid drugs. The chain is built from TRBV5-5 and TRBJ1-2, with D perhaps TRBD1 (6 bases). This TCR derives from a female donor with Graves disease. Here the CDR3 DNA reads TGTGCCAGCAGCAACCAAGGGGGGGGGGGCTACACCTTC. Translation gives CASSNQGGGGYTF.